This T cell receptor beta chain was sequenced during a study of T-cell memory formation after mild COVID-19. Study-level findings and limits: CD4+ contracting clones lay mainly in CM and EM, CD8+ ones in EMRA.

One entry per CDR3 protein, called by TCRdb with MiXCR from the 5' RACE reads. Counted here are about 400,000 distinct CDR3 sequences, about a sixth occurring once; the ten biggest clones make up around a fifth. Concerning this clonotype itself: Its antigen is currently unknown.

V dropped 0 bases and J dropped 7 bases, with 14 bases sitting between them. This CDR3 region has 15 residues. CDR1 and CDR2 from the germline V gene are SGHRS and YFSETQ. The J gene is TRBJ1-5, the V gene TRBV5-1; possibly TRBD1 for D (5 bases). The clonotype was recovered from a man between 18 and 29 years old who had mild COVID-19 (a few samples of this study predate the infection). Cell type and time point are not known. The sequencing sample was made of PBMCs or a T cell subset sorted from them (not recorded which). The CDR3 DNA sequence: TGCGCCAGCAGCTTGGGGTCGGGACTCGGGCAGCCCCAGCATTTT. Its translation is CASSLGSGLGQPQHF.